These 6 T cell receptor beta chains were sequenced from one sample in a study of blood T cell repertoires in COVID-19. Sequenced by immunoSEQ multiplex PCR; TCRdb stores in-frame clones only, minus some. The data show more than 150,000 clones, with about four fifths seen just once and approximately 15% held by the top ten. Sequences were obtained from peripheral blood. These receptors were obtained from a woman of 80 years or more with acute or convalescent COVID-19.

The CDR3, as DNA: TGTGCCAGCAGCCAAAAGACAGGGACCAAAAACATTCAGTACTTC. It specifies CASSQKTGTKNIQYF. J is TRBJ2-4 and V is TRBV3-1 (or the pseudogene TRBV3-2); 7 nucleotides match TRBD1. Trimming at V came to 2 bases and at J to 2 bases, leaving 3 bases not matched to a gene. This CDR3 has 15 amino acids. Germline loops: CDR1 LGHDT, CDR2 YNNKEL (reference sequence).

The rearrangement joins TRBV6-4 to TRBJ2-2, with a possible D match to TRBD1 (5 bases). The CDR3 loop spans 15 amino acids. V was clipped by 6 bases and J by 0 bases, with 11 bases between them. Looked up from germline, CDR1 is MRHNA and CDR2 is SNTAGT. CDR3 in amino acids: CASSPDKTNTGELFF. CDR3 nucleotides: TGTGCCAGCAGCCCGGACAAGACGAACACCGGGGAGCTGTTTTTT.

CDR3 DNA: TGTGCCAGCAGCACTTCTAGGACAGATACGCAGTATTTT. Its protein product is CASSTSRTDTQYF. The chain couples TRBV9 to TRBJ2-3; D gene uncertain. The germline gives CDR1 SGDLS, CDR2 YYNGEE. Trimming took 4 bases from V and 3 from J, leaving 9 bases between them. The CDR3 runs 13 residues.

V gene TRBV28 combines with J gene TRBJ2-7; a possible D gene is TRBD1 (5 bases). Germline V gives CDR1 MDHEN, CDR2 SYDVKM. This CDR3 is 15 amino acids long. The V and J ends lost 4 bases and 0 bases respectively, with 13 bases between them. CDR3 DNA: TGTGCCAGCAGTTCCGACAGATTGTTCTCCTACGAGCAGTACTTC. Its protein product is CASSSDRLFSYEQYF.

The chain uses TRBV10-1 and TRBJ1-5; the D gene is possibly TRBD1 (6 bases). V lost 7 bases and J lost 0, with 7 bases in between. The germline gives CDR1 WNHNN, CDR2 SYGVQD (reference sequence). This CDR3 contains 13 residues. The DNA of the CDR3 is TGCGCCAGCATGGGGGCTAGCAATCAGCCCCAGCATTTT. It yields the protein CASMGASNQPQHF.

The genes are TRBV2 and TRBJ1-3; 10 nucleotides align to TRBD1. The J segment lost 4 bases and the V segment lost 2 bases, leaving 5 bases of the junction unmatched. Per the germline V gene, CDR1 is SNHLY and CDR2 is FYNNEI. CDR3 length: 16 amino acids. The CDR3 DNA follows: TGTGCCAGCAGTGAAAGGGGACAGGGGACGGGAAACACCATATATTTT. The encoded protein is CASSERGQGTGNTIYF.